Listed here are 12 T cell receptor beta chains from one sample, sequenced in a study of T cell responses to AZD1222 COVID-19 vaccine. TCRdb's table, derived via immunoSEQ multiplex PCR, lists solely in-frame clones and lacks some. Among 140,000 or so clones listed, 70% to 90% were seen once. Sequenced material: peripheral blood, taken on day 0 of AZD1222 vaccination. The receptor source for this set is an adult in good health.

The chain uses TRBV7-9 and TRBJ1-1; D unclear. Between the trimmed V and J ends, which lost 10 bases and 4 bases, there was a span of 22 bases. The germline V gene has CDR1 SEHNR and CDR2 FQNEAQ (reference sequence). CDR3 length: 15 amino acids. This chain's CDR3 is CATNGDGPGSTEAFF. As DNA, the CDR3 is TGTGCCACCAATGGAGATGGGCCTGGGAGCACTGAAGCTTTCTTT.

V usage is TRBV5-1 and J usage is TRBJ2-7; D might be TRBD1 (5 bases). Trimming cost V 4 bases and J 3 bases, with 17 bases left between them. Germline V gene data show CDR1 as SGHRS and CDR2 as YFSETQ. The CDR3 is made up of 15 amino acids. CDR3 sequence (DNA): TGCGCCAGCAGCCTGGACCAGGGTACCTACTACGAGCAGTACTTC. This gives the protein CASSLDQGTYYEQYF.

This rearrangement joins TRBV25-1 to TRBJ2-2; no definite D call. Germline lookup yields CDR1 MGHDK and CDR2 SYGVNS. Trimming cost V 3 bases and J 3 bases, with 11 bases left between them. The CDR3 contains 15 residues. The CDR3 loop reads CASSDDQWDTGELFF. CDR3 DNA: TGTGCCAGCAGTGATGACCAATGGGACACCGGGGAGCTGTTTTTT. The complete variable domain, with remaining parts taken from reference TRBV25-1 and TRBJ2-2, reads EADIYQTPRYLVIGTGKKITLECSQTMGHDKMYWYQQDPGMELHLIHYSYGVNSTEKGDLSSESTVSRIRTEHFPLTLESARPSHTSQYLCASSDDQWDTGELFFGEGSRLTVL.

DNA of the CDR3: TGTGCCTGGAGTATCGGTACAGCGTACAATGAGCAGTTCTTC. Its protein product is CAWSIGTAYNEQFF. The chain has TRBV30 and TRBJ2-1, with no clear D. The CDR3 has 14 amino acids. The germline V gene has CDR1 GTSNPN and CDR2 SVGIG (reference sequence). Trimming left V 2 bases short and J 4 bases short, with 12 bases between.

This chain links TRBV14 with TRBJ1-5; no reliable D call. Germline CDR1 reads SGHDN; CDR2 reads FVKESK. Between the trimmed V and J ends, which lost 3 bases and 9 bases, there was a span of 9 bases. The CDR3 extends over 12 amino acids. In DNA, the CDR3 is TGTGCCAGCAGCCACGCCGTGGGGCCCCAGCATTTT. This sequence encodes CASSHAVGPQHF.

This clone was counted at least ten times. V gene TRBV7-9 combines with J gene TRBJ2-7; TRBD1 is a possible D gene (6 bases). This CDR3 has 14 amino acids. Per germline, CDR1 SEHNR and CDR2 FQNEAQ (reference sequence). Deletions cut 4 bases from V and 6 bases from J, with 16 bases between. CDR3 in amino acids: CASSSDSTRREQYF. The CDR3 nucleotides read TGTGCCAGCAGCTCGGACAGTACTAGGCGCGAGCAGTACTTC.

This rearrangement joins TRBV27 to TRBJ2-1; D is undetermined. The CDR3 consists of 12 residues. Germline V gene data show CDR1 as MNHEY and CDR2 as SMNVEV (reference sequence). The V and J ends lost 5 bases and 15 bases respectively, with 17 bases between them. The chain's CDR3 is CASSEDGLVPFF. CDR3 DNA: TGTGCCAGCAGTGAGGACGGCCTGGTTCCGTTCTTC.

The chain uses TRBV27 and TRBJ1-4, with D uncertain. The germline V gene encodes CDR1 MNHEY and CDR2 SMNVEV (reference sequence). V lost 3 bases and J 0 bases, leaving 8 bases between the germline ends. This CDR3 is built from 15 residues. The CDR3, as DNA: TGTGCCAGCAGTTTTATGGGAGCAACTAATGAAAAACTGTTTTTT. It specifies CASSFMGATNEKLFF.

The chain employs TRBV7-2 and TRBJ2-7; 9 bases align to TRBD2. V was pared by 5 bases and J by 6 bases, with 11 bases of the junction left unmatched. The CDR3 is 15 residues long. Per germline, CDR1 SGHTA and CDR2 FQGNSA. For the CDR3, the DNA is TGTGCCAGCAGCACTCCCGTAGCGGGAGAAGGCGAGCAGTACTTC. Residues: CASSTPVAGEGEQYF.

This chain links TRBV30 with TRBJ1-2, with no clear D. V was clipped by 3 bases and J by 7 bases, with 6 bases between them. The CDR3 covers 10 residues. Germline V gene data show CDR1 as GTSNPN and CDR2 as SVGIG (reference sequence). CDR3 sequence: CAWREGGYTF. The CDR3 nucleotides read TGTGCCTGGAGGGAAGGTGGCTACACCTTC.

The V and J genes are TRBV5-4 and TRBJ2-1, with D tentatively TRBD1 (6 bases). Germline CDR1 reads SGHNT; CDR2 reads YYREEE (reference sequence). This CDR3 is 16 amino acids long. V lost 8 bases, J lost 4 bases, and 22 bases lay in between. CDR3 in amino acids: CARALRGSLVYNEQFF. CDR3 nucleotides: TGTGCCAGGGCGCTTAGGGGGAGTCTTGTTTACAATGAGCAGTTCTTC.

As to this clone: This sample also contains other DNA sequences that code for the same CDR3. The CDR3 reads CASSSRDSPYEQYF. The CDR3 region has the DNA TGTGCCAGCAGCTCCCGGGACAGCCCCTACGAGCAGTACTTC. The chain uses TRBV7-2 and TRBJ2-7; the match to TRBD1 covers 7 bases. The CDR3 totals 14 residues. Germline CDR1 SGHTA, CDR2 FQGNSA. V lost 4 bases and J lost 2; bases outside the gene matches: 5.